Given below is one T cell receptor (beta chain) in context. Its specificity is not known. These data come from a study of shared clonotypes between healthy human individuals. Per germline, CDR1 MNHNS and CDR2 SASEGT. The CDR3 is 12 amino acids. V dropped 8 bases and J dropped 2; count of bases not matched to a gene: 1. Study-wide results and limits: Generation probabilities were higher for clonotypes shared across all four sorted-subset donors than for unshared ones.

Libraries were prepared by immunoSEQ multiplex PCR; TCRdb keeps only in-frame clonotypes and omits some of them. The repertoire holds more than 2,000,000 clones, with more than 90% as singletons. Source material: naive CD4+ T cells sorted from blood. Subset indicated: CD45RA+ positively selected. The clonotype comes from a man between 18 and 29 years old in good health. The chain is built from TRBV6-1 and TRBJ2-3, with 7 bases aligning to TRBD2. The CDR3 region has the DNA TGTGCCAGCGGGGACTACACAGATACGCAGTATTTT. Protein product: CASGDYTDTQYF.